One and the same sample provided the 8 T cell receptor beta chains below, sequenced in a study of blood T cells in healthy people across ages. Next came a second PCR, run for about 7 to 12 cycles, which used a sample-barcoded 5' primer along with a J-beta primer mix. TCRdb reprocessed the 5' RACE reads with MiXCR, giving one entry per CDR3 protein. This table has some 1.4 million distinct CDR3 sequences, about 40% appearing once. Sample: blood. The receptors were sampled from a woman younger than 30 in good health.

The rearrangement joins TRBV3-1 to TRBJ2-1; maybe TRBD2 (6 bases). V dropped 0 bases and J dropped 6 bases, with 27 bases sitting between them. Germline CDR1 is LGHDT and CDR2 is YNNKEL (reference sequence). CDR3 size: 20 residues. The CDR3 nucleotides are TGTGCCAGCAGCCAAGATCTTCAGCGGAGGGTTCACACCGAATCCAATGAGCAGTTCTTC. It yields the protein CASSQDLQRRVHTESNEQFF.

The chain recombines TRBV14 with TRBJ1-2, with D tentatively TRBD1 (5 bases). The V end lost 2 bases, the J end lost 9 bases, and 16 bases lay between the germline ends. This CDR3 comprises 14 residues. CDR1 is SGHDN and CDR2 is FVKESK in the germline V gene. Here the CDR3 reads CASSQYRGRPSYTF. CDR3 bases: TGTGCCAGCAGCCAATACCGGGGCAGGCCCAGCTACACCTTC.

This clonotype appeared a few times. The chain links TRBV18 to TRBJ2-1; 11 bases map to TRBD2. V shed 6 bases, J shed 6 bases, and the junction held 7 bases outside the gene matches. This CDR3 is 15 amino acids long. Per germline, CDR1 KGHSH and CDR2 LQKENI. The CDR3 loop reads CASSPQTSGVNEQFF. The CDR3 nucleotides are TGTGCCAGCTCGCCCCAGACTAGCGGGGTCAATGAGCAGTTCTTC.

This clonotype was picked up one time. This rearrangement joins TRBV7-9 to TRBJ1-2, with D possibly TRBD1 on 5 matching bases. Germline V gene lookup returns CDR1 SEHNR and CDR2 FQNEAQ (reference sequence). Trimming took 5 bases from V and 6 from J, leaving 19 bases between them. The CDR3 runs to 15 residues. CDR3 nucleotides: TGTGCCAGCAGCGCACTCACGACAGCTAGGGATGGCTACACCTTC. Translated, it gives CASSALTTARDGYTF. Full variable domain (rest looked up from reference TRBV7-9 and TRBJ1-2): DTGVSQNPRHKITKRGQNVTFRCDPISEHNRLYWYRQTLGQGPEFLTYFQNEAQLEKSRLLSDRFSAERPKGSFSTLEIQRTEQGDSAMYLCASSALTTARDGYTFGSGTRLTVV.

This clonotype was counted a few times. The V call is TRBV20-1, the J call TRBJ2-3; TRBD2 matches 10 bases. CDR3 length: 14 residues. The V gene's germline CDR1 is DFQATT and CDR2 SNEGSKA (reference sequence). Trimming cost V 5 bases and J 1 base; bases outside gene matches: 3. The CDR3 sequence is CSALSGGGTDTQYF. DNA of the CDR3: TGCAGTGCTCTAAGCGGGGGGGGCACAGATACGCAGTATTTT.

This chain joins TRBV4-1 and TRBJ1-1, with D possibly TRBD1 on 5 matching bases. Germline assignment: CDR1 MGHRA and CDR2 YSYEKL. CDR3 length equals 16 residues. With 3 bases removed from V and 1 base from J, the gap between germline ends came to 15 bases. The CDR3 coding sequence is TGCGCCAGCAGCCAGATGCAGGGCTTCGGGAACACTGAAGCTTTCTTT. This translates into CASSQMQGFGNTEAFF.

This clonotype was observed many times. The V call is TRBV3-1, the J call TRBJ2-3, with unresolved D. The germline V and J ends were trimmed by 5 bases and 5 bases, with 8 bases remaining between them. This CDR3 is built from 12 residues. The germline V gene has CDR1 LGHDT and CDR2 YNNKEL (reference sequence). The CDR3 DNA reads TGTGCCAGCAGCGATATCGGAGATACGCAGTATTTT. The encoded protein is CASSDIGDTQYF.

Many counts were recorded for this clonotype. The chain employs TRBV6-1 and TRBJ2-3, with TRBD2 matching over 8 bases. The CDR3 covers 15 residues. Germline values: CDR1 MNHNS, CDR2 SASEGT. Unmatched junction bases numbered 7, after V lost 6 bases and J lost 2 bases. CDR3 in DNA: TGTGCCAGCAGGACCGGGACTAGATACACAGATACGCAGTATTTT. Amino acid sequence: CASRTGTRYTDTQYF.